The clone carrying this T cell receptor (beta chain) was detected ten times or more. Via MiXCR, TCRdb re-called the 5' RACE reads, giving one row per CDR3 protein. Seen here are some 220,000 distinct CDR3 sequences, approximately 10% observed once, and the top ten hold less than 3%. This sample is drawn from a study of CD8 T cells in ankylosing spondylitis. This CDR3 contains 12 residues. In germline, CDR1 is SNHLY, CDR2 FYNNEI. V was trimmed by 6 bases and J by 2 bases, leaving 6 bases between them. This TCR derives from a male donor with ankylosing spondylitis or in good health (not recorded which). The chain is built from TRBV2 and TRBJ2-3, with D hard to call. The specimen sequenced was blood, either unsorted or a sorted T cell fraction (not recorded which). The CDR3: CASRDNTDTQYF. Written as DNA, the CDR3 is TGTGCCAGCAGAGACAACACAGATACGCAGTATTTT.